This record concerns one TCR beta chain sequence. Time point specified: pretreatment peripheral blood. CDR3 length: 15 residues. V was clipped by 1 base and J by 4 bases; unmatched bases: 4. CDR1 is GTSNPN, CDR2 SVGIG, per germline (reference sequence). The sample comes from a study of PD-L1 blockade in urothelial cancer. Study in general: Previous chemotherapy exposure amounted to 0 to 3 regimens for patients. Blood was analyzed 3 weeks (second dose) and 6 weeks after treatment start. The study recovered a median of around 140,000 T cells per blood sample.

The protocol was immunoSEQ multiplex PCR, while the TCRdb copy is restricted to in-frame clones and leaves out a portion. This sample carries under 100,000 clones, around 91% of them seen once, and the ten largest clones take around 1.7%. V usage is TRBV30 and J usage is TRBJ2-2; 9 positions agree with TRBD2. The sequenced sample was PBMCs, obtained around atezolizumab (anti-PD-L1) treatment. The receptor was isolated from a man aged 55 to 70 with urothelial cancer. The CDR3 loop is CAWSGVAGVTGELFF. Here the CDR3 DNA reads TGTGCCTGGAGTGGTGTAGCGGGGGTCACCGGGGAGCTGTTTTTT. Full variable domain (remainder filled in from reference TRBV30 and TRBJ2-2): SQTIHQWPATLVQPVGSPLSLECTVEGTSNPNLYWYRQAAGRGLQLLFYSVGIGQISSEVPQNLSASRPQDRQFILSSKKLLLSDSGFYLCAWSGVAGVTGELFFGEGSRLTVL.